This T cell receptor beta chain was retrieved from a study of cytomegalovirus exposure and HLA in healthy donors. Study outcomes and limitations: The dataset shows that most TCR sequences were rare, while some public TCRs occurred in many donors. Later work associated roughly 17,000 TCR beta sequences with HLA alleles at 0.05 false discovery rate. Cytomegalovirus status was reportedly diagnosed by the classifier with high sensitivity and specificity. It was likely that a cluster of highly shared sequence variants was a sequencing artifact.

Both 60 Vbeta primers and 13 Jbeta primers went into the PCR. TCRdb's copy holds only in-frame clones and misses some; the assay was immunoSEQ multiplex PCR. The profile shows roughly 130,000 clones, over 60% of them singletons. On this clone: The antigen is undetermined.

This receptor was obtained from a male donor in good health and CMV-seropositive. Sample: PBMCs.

The CDR3 nucleotides are TGTGCCAGCAGCTTAGGTGGCGGGGGGGCCAATGAGCAGTTCTTC. Amino acid sequence: CASSLGGGGANEQFF. This chain links TRBV7-3 with TRBJ2-1, with TRBD2 matching over 9 bases. Germline-derived CDR1 and CDR2 are SGHTA and FQGTGA. CDR3 length equals 15 residues. The junction had 5 bases not matched to a gene; V was cut back by 2 bases and J by 6 bases.